This T cell receptor (beta chain) was sequenced for a study of blood T cell repertoires in COVID-19. Study-wide background: Spain, Italy and the United States supplied samples that represented acute and convalescent COVID-19. PBMCs, B-cell-depleted T cells, or T cells provided the cDNA or gDNA that made up the material.

Patients in Seattle were enrolled during active infection, then followed longitudinally. The CDR3 is 12 residues long. V was pared by 6 bases and J by 4 bases, with 1 base of the junction left unmatched. The germline gives CDR1 MRHNA, CDR2 SNTAGT. Source study methods: For nucleated cells, counts were estimated from reference gene primer amplification. TCRdb's copy holds only in-frame clones and misses some; the assay was immunoSEQ multiplex PCR. That table is the source of V, J and clone size, and D and trimming were worked out from the DNA. This sample has some 220,000 clones; about 82% occur once, and the top ten carry approximately 2.4%.

This TCR derives from a woman aged 70 to 79 with COVID-19, enrolled during active disease. Sample: peripheral blood. This chain uses TRBV6-4 with TRBJ1-2, with TRBD1 matching over 8 bases. DNA of the CDR3: TGTGCCAGCAGAGGGACAGGCTATGGCTACACCTTC. It translates to CASRGTGYGYTF.